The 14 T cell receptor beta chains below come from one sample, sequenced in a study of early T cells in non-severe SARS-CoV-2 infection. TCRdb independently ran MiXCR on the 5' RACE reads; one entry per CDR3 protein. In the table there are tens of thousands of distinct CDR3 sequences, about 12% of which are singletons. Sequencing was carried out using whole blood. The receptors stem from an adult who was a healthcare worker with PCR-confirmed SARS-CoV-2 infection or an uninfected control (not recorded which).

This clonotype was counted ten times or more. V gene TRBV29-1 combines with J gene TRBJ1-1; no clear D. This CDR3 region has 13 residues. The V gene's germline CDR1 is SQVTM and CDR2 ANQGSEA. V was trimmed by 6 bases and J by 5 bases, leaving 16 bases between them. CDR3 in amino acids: CSVDEQEKTEAFF. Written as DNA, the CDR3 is TGCAGCGTGGACGAGCAGGAAAAAACTGAAGCTTTCTTT.

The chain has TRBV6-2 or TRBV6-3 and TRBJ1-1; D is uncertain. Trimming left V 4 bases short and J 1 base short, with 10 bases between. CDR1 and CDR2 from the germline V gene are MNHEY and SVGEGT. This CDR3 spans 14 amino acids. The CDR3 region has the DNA TGTGCCAGCAGTTCCCGGGAGGAGAACACTGAAGCTTTCTTT. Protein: CASSSREENTEAFF.

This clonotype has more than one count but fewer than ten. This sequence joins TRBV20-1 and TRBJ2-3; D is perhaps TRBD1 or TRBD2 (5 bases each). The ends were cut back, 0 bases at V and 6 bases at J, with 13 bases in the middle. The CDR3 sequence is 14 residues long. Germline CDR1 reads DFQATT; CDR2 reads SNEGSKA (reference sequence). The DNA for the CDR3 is TGCAGTGCTAGAGATCAGGGCACGGGGGATACGCAGTATTTT. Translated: CSARDQGTGDTQYF.

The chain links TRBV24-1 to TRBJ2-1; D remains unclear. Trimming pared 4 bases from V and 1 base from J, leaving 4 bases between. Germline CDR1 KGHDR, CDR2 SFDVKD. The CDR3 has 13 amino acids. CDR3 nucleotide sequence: TGTGCCACCAGTGAAGCGTCCTACAATGAGCAGTTCTTC. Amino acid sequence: CATSEASYNEQFF.

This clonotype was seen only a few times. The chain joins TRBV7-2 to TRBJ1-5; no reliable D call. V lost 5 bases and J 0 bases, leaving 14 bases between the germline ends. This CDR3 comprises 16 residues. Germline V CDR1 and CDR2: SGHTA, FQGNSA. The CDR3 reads CASSPYNSYSNQPQHF. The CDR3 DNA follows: TGTGCCAGCAGCCCCTATAATTCCTATAGCAATCAGCCCCAGCATTTT.

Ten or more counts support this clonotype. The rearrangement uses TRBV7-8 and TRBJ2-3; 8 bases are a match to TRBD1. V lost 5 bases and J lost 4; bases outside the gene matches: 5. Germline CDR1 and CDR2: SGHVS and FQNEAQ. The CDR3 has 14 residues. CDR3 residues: CASSTVQGADTQYF. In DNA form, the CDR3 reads TGTGCCAGCAGCACCGTACAGGGGGCAGATACGCAGTATTTT.

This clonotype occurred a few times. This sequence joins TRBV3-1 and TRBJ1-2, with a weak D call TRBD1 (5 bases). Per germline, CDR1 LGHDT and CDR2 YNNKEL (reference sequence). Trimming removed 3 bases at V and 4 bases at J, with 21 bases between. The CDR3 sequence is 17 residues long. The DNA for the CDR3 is TGTGCCAGCAGCCACCGCGGACCCAGGGAGGTTGGCTATGGCTACACCTTC. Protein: CASSHRGPREVGYGYTF. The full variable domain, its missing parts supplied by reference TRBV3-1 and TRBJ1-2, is DTAVSQTPKYLVTQMGNDKSIKCEQNLGHDTMYWYKQDSKKFLKIMFSYNNKELIINETVPNRFSPKSPDKAHLNLHINSLELGDSAVYFCASSHRGPREVGYGYTFGSGTRLTVV.

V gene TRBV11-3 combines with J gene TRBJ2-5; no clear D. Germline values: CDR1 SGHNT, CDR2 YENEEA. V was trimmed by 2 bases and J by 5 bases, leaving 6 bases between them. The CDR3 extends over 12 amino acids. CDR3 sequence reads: CASSLSGETQYF. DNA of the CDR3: TGTGCCAGCAGCTTATCGGGCGAGACCCAGTACTTC. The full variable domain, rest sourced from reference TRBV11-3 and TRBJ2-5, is EAGVVQSPRYKIIEKKQPVAFWCNPISGHNTLYWYLQNLGQGPELLIRYENEEAVDDSQLPKDRFSAERLKGVDSTLKIQPAELGDSAVYLCASSLSGETQYFGPGTRLLVL.

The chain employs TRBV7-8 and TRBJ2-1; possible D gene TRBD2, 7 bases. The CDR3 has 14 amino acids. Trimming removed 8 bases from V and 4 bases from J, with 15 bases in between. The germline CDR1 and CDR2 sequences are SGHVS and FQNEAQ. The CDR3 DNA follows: TGTGCCAGCGAGGGGGGGAGCGGATACAATGAGCAGTTCTTC. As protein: CASEGGSGYNEQFF.

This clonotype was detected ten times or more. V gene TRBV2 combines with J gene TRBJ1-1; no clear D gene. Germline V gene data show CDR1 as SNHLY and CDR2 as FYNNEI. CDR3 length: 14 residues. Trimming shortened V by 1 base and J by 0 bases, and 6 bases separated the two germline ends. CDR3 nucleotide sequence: TGTGCCAGCAGTGAAGTACAGATGAACACTGAAGCTTTCTTT. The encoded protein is CASSEVQMNTEAFF.

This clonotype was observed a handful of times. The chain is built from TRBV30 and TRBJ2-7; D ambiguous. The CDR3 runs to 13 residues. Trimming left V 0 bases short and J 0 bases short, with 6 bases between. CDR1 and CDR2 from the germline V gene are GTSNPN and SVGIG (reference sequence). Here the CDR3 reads CAWSVSVSYEQYF. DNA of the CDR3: TGTGCCTGGAGTGTATCAGTCTCCTACGAGCAGTACTTC.

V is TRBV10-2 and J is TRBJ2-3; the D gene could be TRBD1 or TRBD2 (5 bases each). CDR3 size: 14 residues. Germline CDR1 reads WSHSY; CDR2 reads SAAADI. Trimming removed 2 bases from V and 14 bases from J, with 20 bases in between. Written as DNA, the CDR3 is TGCGCCAGCAGTGAGGGGGACCCCAATAGTGCATGGTATTTT. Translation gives CASSEGDPNSAWYF.

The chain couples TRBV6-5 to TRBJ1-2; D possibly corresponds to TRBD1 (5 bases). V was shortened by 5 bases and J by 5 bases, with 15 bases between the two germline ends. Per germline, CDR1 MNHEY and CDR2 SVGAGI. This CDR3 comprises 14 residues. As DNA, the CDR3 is TGTGCCAGCAGTCCCTACCGGGGCGCGTATGGCTACACCTTC. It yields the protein CASSPYRGAYGYTF.

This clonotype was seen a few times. CDR3 protein: CSVGASGGASSYNEQFF. Written as DNA, the CDR3 is TGCAGCGTGGGAGCTAGCGGGGGGGCTAGCTCCTACAATGAGCAGTTCTTC. The chain is built from TRBV29-1 and TRBJ2-1; the match to TRBD2 covers 12 bases. The germline gives CDR1 SQVTM, CDR2 ANQGSEA. The CDR3 is 17 residues long. J was trimmed by 0 bases and V by 6 bases; bases with no gene match: 9.